The sequence of this T cell receptor (beta chain) was determined in a study of T cell changes during pregnancy in multiple sclerosis. Clones were read by immunoSEQ multiplex PCR, and TCRdb kept only the in-frame ones, dropping some. This sample yields roughly 40,000 clones, of which 90% to 95% are seen a single time; 0.35% belongs to the top ten. Trimming removed 3 bases at V and 0 bases at J, with 15 bases between. The CDR3 loop spans 17 amino acids. CDR1 is KGHSY, CDR2 FQNENV, per germline. The source is a female donor with multiple sclerosis, enrolled in a pregnancy study. The V call is TRBV16, the J call TRBJ2-4, with D perhaps TRBD2 (5 bases). The sample here was CD4+ T cells from peripheral blood mononuclear cells, taken after pregnancy. CDR3 nucleotide sequence: TGTGCCAGCAGCCACCACGGGGTGGACCTAGCCAAAAACATTCAGTACTTC. Translating gives CASSHHGVDLAKNIQYF.